This entry describes one TCR beta chain. Assay used: immunoSEQ multiplex PCR; TCRdb lists only in-frame clones, some missing. Of fewer than 3 million clones in the sample, 85% to 95% were seen once. These data are taken from a study of shared clonotypes between healthy human individuals. This CDR3 spans 19 amino acids. V shed 4 bases, J shed 3 bases, and the junction held 18 bases outside the gene matches. Negatively enriched CD4+ T cells were divided by CD45RA into naive and memory. The specimen was naive CD4+ T cells from PBMCs. Subset denoted: CD45RA+ positively selected. The V call is TRBV5-3, the J call TRBJ2-2; 7 nucleotides line up with TRBD1. TRBV5-3 is placed among ORFs of uncertain function. The receptor was derived from a man younger than 30 in good health. Some clones in this sample may be carry-over from other donors' samples. The CDR3 loop reads CARSLTLTTGDNDTGELFF. CDR3 sequence (DNA): TGTGCCAGAAGCCTTACCTTGACAACAGGGGATAACGACACCGGGGAGCTGTTTTTT.